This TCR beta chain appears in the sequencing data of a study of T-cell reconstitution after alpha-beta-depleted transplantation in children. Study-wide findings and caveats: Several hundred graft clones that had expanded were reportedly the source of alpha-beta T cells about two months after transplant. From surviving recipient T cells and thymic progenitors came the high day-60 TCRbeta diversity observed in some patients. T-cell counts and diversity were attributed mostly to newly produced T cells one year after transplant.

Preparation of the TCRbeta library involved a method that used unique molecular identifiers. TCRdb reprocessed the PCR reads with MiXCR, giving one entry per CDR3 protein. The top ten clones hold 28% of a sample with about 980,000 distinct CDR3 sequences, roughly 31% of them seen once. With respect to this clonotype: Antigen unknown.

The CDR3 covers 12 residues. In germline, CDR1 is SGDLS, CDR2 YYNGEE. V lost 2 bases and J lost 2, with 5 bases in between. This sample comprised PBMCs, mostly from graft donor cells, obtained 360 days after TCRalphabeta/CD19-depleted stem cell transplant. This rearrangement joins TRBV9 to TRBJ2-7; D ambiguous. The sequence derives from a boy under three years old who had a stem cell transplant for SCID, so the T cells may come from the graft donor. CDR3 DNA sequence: TGTGCCAGCAGCGTGACCCCCTACGAGCAGTACTTC. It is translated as CASSVTPYEQYF.